This T cell receptor (beta chain) derives from a study of OX40 agonist ivuxolimab in advanced cancers. Whole-study context: Partial responses, seen in three patients, involved one hepatocellular carcinoma and two cutaneous melanomas.

Some clones are missing from TCRdb's copy, which holds only in-frame ones; the method was immunoSEQ multiplex PCR. The table includes about 59,000 clones, 84% detected once. The sample holds one count of this clone. CDR1 and CDR2 from the germline V gene are SGHDT and YYEEEE. The CDR3 runs to 16 residues. V trimming: 2 bases; J trimming: 7 bases; junction bases outside the gene matches: 9. Sample: CD4+ or CD8+ T cells sorted from blood, taken in a trial of the OX40 agonist ivuxolimab. The receptor comes from an adult with an advanced solid tumor such as melanoma, head and neck, liver or kidney cancer. This chain connects TRBV5-6 to TRBJ1-4, with TRBD1 identical over 9 bases. The CDR3 region is CASSFSGGQGGEKLFF. For the CDR3, the DNA is TGTGCCAGCAGCTTCTCGGGGGGACAGGGCGGTGAAAAACTGTTTTTT.